The next 6 T cell receptor beta chains were all read from a single sample in a study of chemoradiotherapy in HPV16-positive cancers. Clones were sequenced by immunoSEQ multiplex PCR, and TCRdb holds only the in-frame ones, with some missing. There are approximately 1,100 clones in the sample; 81% occur only once, and 5.9% lies in the top ten. The sequencing used tumor tissue, collected from a patient who underwent chemoradiotherapy. The receptors originated from a human donor with HPV-associated anogenital cancer.

This sequence joins TRBV29-1 and TRBJ1-1, with 7 bases that match TRBD1. From germline, CDR1 is SQVTM and CDR2 ANQGSEA. This CDR3 is built from 13 residues. V trimming: 6 bases; J trimming: 7 bases; junction bases outside the gene matches: 11. CDR3 DNA: TGCAGCGTGCCGACAGGGCCTCTGGGTGAAGCTTTCTTT. Its translation is CSVPTGPLGEAFF.

The chain is built from TRBV18 and TRBJ2-3; 10 positions agree with TRBD2. The length of the CDR3 is 20 residues. Trimming removed 2 bases from V and 6 bases from J; junction bases left unmatched: 20. Germline CDR1 is KGHSH and CDR2 is LQKENI. The CDR3 DNA is TGTGCCAGCTCACCAAGGGGAGTAGGGGCCCTAGCGGGAGCGGCGGATACGCAGTATTTT. It codes for CASSPRGVGALAGAADTQYF.

This rearrangement joins TRBV28 to TRBJ1-1; D unclear. Trimming cost V 2 bases and J 5 bases, with 6 bases left between them. Per germline, CDR1 MDHEN and CDR2 SYDVKM. The CDR3 runs to 12 residues. The CDR3: CASSLVSTEAFF. For the CDR3, the DNA is TGTGCCAGCAGTTTAGTATCTACTGAAGCTTTCTTT.

The chain links TRBV7-2 to TRBJ1-3, with D uncertain. V was trimmed by 3 bases and J by 0 bases, leaving 9 bases between them. Germline loops: CDR1 SGHTA, CDR2 FQGNSA. The CDR3 has 15 residues. The CDR3 is CASSFGLSSGNTIYF. CDR3 coding DNA: TGTGCCAGCAGCTTCGGCCTCTCCTCTGGAAACACCATATATTTT.

CDR3 sequence reads: CATSRDRQGVSPLHF. CDR3 nucleotide sequence: TGTGCCACCAGCAGAGATCGGCAGGGTGTGTCACCCCTCCACTTT. The V and J genes are TRBV15 and TRBJ1-6, with D perhaps matching TRBD1 (5 bases). The V gene's germline CDR1 is LNHNV and CDR2 YYDKDF (reference sequence). This CDR3 spans 15 amino acids. The V end lost 0 bases, the J end lost 10 bases, and 13 bases lay between the germline ends.

The chain is built from TRBV2 and TRBJ2-1, with TRBD1 identical over 9 bases. This CDR3 comprises 18 residues. Germline V gives CDR1 SNHLY, CDR2 FYNNEI. With 6 bases clipped from V and 1 base from J, the junction kept 13 bases outside the gene matches. For the CDR3, the DNA is TGTGCCAGCAGGGGTGGGACAGGGATTGTAGGATCCTACAATGAGCAGTTCTTC. It specifies CASRGGTGIVGSYNEQFF.